Detailed here is one T cell receptor (beta chain). Its antigen is not identified. Germline assignment: CDR1 MDHEN and CDR2 SYDVKM. CDR3 length: 15 amino acids. Trimming removed 6 bases from V and 1 base from J; junction bases left unmatched: 8. 13 Jbeta primers and 60 Vbeta primers were used for the PCR. The data were produced by immunoSEQ multiplex PCR, yet TCRdb's version contains in-frame clones alone and is incomplete. The sample lists tens of thousands of clones; about 66% were seen once. This entry comes from a study of cytomegalovirus exposure and HLA in healthy donors. Overall study findings and caveats: It has been reported that TCR beta sequences accurately predicted the HLA-A and HLA-B alleles of most subjects.

V gene TRBV28 combines with J gene TRBJ1-1, with 7 positions matching TRBD1. Input material: PBMCs. The source is a woman aged 45-65 years in good health and CMV-seropositive. The DNA for the CDR3 is TGTGCCAGCAGGAGGGACCAGGGGGAGAACACTGAAGCTTTCTTT. It translates to CASRRDQGENTEAFF.